This T cell receptor (beta chain) was captured by sequencing in a study of cytomegalovirus exposure and HLA in healthy donors. Germline V gives CDR1 SQVTM, CDR2 ANQGSEA. The CDR3 loop spans 13 amino acids. Use of 60 Vbeta and 13 Jbeta primers characterized the PCR. Method: immunoSEQ multiplex PCR; TCRdb's copy keeps in-frame clones and lacks some. In the table there are about 140,000 clones, around 82% of which are singletons. The chain uses TRBV29-1 and TRBJ1-1; 7 bases map to TRBD1. The sample taken for sequencing was PBMCs. This receptor was identified in a woman aged 18 to 35 in good health and CMV-seropositive. CDR3 coding DNA: TGCAGTTCCCGCGGGCAGGGGGTAGCTGAAGCTTTCTTT. Its translation: CSSRGQGVAEAFF. Looking up the rest from reference TRBV29-1 and TRBJ1-1 gives the full variable domain: SAVISQKPSRDICQRGTSLTIQCQVDSQVTMMFWYRQQPGQSLTLIATANQGSEATYESGFVIDKFPISRPNLTFSTLTVSNMSPEDSSIYLCSSRGQGVAEAFFGQGTRLTVV.